These 6 T cell receptor beta chains were sequenced from one sample in a study of post-analysis software for immune sequencing data. Whole-study findings and limits: Higher frequency in patients than in controls was seen for five TRBV segments, with TRBV5-6, TRBV5-1 and TRBV20-1 among them.

Prepared TCR beta cDNA libraries contained unique molecular identifiers. TCRdb reanalysed the PCR reads using MiXCR and keeps one entry per CDR3 protein. This sample has about 770,000 distinct CDR3 sequences, with roughly 46% found just once. Their recognized antigens are unknown. The sample comprised blood. These receptors all come from a girl aged 5 to 17 with multiple sclerosis.

J is TRBJ2-4 and V is TRBV12-3 or TRBV12-4, with D possibly being TRBD2 (5 bases). The CDR3 runs 14 residues. Trimming removed 4 bases from V and 3 bases from J, with 10 bases in between. CDR3 nucleotide sequence: TGTGCCAGCAGTTCTCGGGGTTACAAAAACATTCAGTACTTC. This gives the protein CASSSRGYKNIQYF.

J is TRBJ1-5 and V is TRBV28, with D possibly matching TRBD1 (5 bases). Trimming removed 8 bases at V and 7 bases at J, with 15 bases between. Germline values: CDR1 MDHEN, CDR2 SYDVKM. The CDR3 is 13 amino acids. The DNA of the CDR3 is TGTGCCAGCTCCGTCGACAGCCTCCAGCCCCAGCATTTT. Residues: CASSVDSLQPQHF.

This clonotype was found a few times. The chain employs TRBV5-1 and TRBJ2-7; TRBD2 might be the D (6 bases). Trimming cost V 0 bases and J 0 bases, with 13 bases left between them. This CDR3 has 16 amino acids. Per the germline V gene, CDR1 is SGHRS and CDR2 is YFSETQ. The CDR3 DNA reads as TGCGCCAGCAGCTTGGGGACTACCGTTAGCTCCTACGAGCAGTACTTC. Its protein product is CASSLGTTVSSYEQYF.

The genes are TRBV24-1 and TRBJ2-6; TRBD1 matches at 7 bases. V lost 4 bases, J lost 4 bases, and 6 bases stayed unmatched. The CDR3 contains 16 residues. From germline, CDR1 is KGHDR and CDR2 SFDVKD. CDR3 residues: CATSDYRGRGANVLTF. DNA of the CDR3: TGTGCCACCAGTGACTACAGGGGTCGAGGGGCCAACGTCCTGACTTTC.

This clonotype was counted only a few times. The rearrangement uses TRBV20-1 and TRBJ2-3; maybe TRBD1 (6 bases). This CDR3 comprises 15 residues. The ends were cut back, 1 base at V and 2 bases at J, with 13 bases in the middle. CDR1 and CDR2 from the germline V gene are DFQATT and SNEGSKA (reference sequence). Here the CDR3 DNA reads TGCAGTGCTAGAGTACAGGGTAGTTACACAGATACGCAGTATTTT. Its translation: CSARVQGSYTDTQYF.

The V gene is TRBV5-6, the J gene TRBJ2-1; weak D call: TRBD1 (5 bases). V was pared by 0 bases and J by 3 bases, with 13 bases between. Germline V gene sequence: CDR1 SGHDT, CDR2 YYEEEE. The CDR3 contains 16 residues. In nucleotides, the CDR3 is TGTGCCAGCAGCTTGGAGGAGACAGTTAACTACAATGAGCAGTTCTTC. It codes for CASSLEETVNYNEQFF. The full variable domain, in which reference TRBV5-6 and TRBJ2-1 provide the parts outside the CDR3, is DAGVTQSPTHLIKTRGQQVTLRCSPKSGHDTVSWYQQALGQGPQFIFQYYEEEERQRGNFPDRFSGHQFPNYSSELNVNALLLGDSALYLCASSLEETVNYNEQFFGPGTRLTVL.